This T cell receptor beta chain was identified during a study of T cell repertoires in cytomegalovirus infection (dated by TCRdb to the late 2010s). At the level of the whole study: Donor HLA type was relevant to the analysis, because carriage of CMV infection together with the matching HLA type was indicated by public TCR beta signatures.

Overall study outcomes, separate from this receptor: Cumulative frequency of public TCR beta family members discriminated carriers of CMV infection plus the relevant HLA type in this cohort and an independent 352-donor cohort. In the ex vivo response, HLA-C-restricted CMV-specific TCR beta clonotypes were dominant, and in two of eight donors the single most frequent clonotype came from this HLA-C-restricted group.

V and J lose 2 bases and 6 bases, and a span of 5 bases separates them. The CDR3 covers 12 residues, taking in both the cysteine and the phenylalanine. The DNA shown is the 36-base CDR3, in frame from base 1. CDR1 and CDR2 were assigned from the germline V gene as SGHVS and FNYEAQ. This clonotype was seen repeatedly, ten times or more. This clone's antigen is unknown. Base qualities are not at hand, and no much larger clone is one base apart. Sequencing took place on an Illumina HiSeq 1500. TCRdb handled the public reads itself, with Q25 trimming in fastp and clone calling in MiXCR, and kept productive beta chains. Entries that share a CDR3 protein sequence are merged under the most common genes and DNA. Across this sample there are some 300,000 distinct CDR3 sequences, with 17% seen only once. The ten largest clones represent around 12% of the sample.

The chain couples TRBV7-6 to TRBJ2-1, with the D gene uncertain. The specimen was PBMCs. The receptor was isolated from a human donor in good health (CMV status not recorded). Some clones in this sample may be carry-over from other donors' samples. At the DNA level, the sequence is TGTGCCAGCAGCTTACTCCCCAATGAGCAGTTCTTC. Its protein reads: CASSLLPNEQFF.